These T cell receptor beta chains were read from a single sample in a study of human CD8 memory T cell subsets. TCRdb re-called the 5' RACE reads; every CDR3 protein appears as one record, without DNA. The table for this sample gives about 7,900 distinct CDR3 sequences. Input material: CD8+ T cells from PBMCs. All receptors come from a human donor in good health. CDR3s include the opening cysteine and the closing phenylalanine or tryptophan. The order of the fields is clone size, J gene, V gene, CDR3 protein. Only part of the rows carry a size: once, few, many, or a class if the clone is expanded.

clone_size: NA
j_call: TRBJ2-1
v_call: TRBV12-3/TRBV12-4
cdr3_aa: CASRTLIAGRYNEQFF

clone_size: NA
j_call: TRBJ2-5
v_call: TRBV3-1
cdr3_aa: CASSQDLVAGAQETQYF

clone_size: NA
j_call: TRBJ2-7
v_call: TRBV5-6
cdr3_aa: CASSTVRTAQYF

clone_size: NA
j_call: TRBJ2-1
v_call: TRBV30
cdr3_aa: CAWTVYNEQFF

clone_size: NA
j_call: TRBJ2-3
v_call: TRBV27
cdr3_aa: CASSIQGAVDTQYF

clone_size: NA
j_call: TRBJ2-1
v_call: TRBV5-1
cdr3_aa: CASSLGGLDLEQFF

clone_size: NA
j_call: TRBJ2-5
v_call: TRBV2
cdr3_aa: CASTPPGETQYF

clone_size: medium-sized
j_call: TRBJ1-1
v_call: TRBV5-1
cdr3_aa: CASTTGGTEAFF

clone_size: NA
j_call: TRBJ2-2
v_call: TRBV4-1
cdr3_aa: CASSLPWSTGELFF

clone_size: NA
j_call: TRBJ1-2
v_call: TRBV14
cdr3_aa: CASSQVHNYGYTF

clone_size: NA
j_call: TRBJ2-7
v_call: TRBV9
cdr3_aa: CASSLQGEPYEQYF

clone_size: NA
j_call: TRBJ2-3
v_call: TRBV27
cdr3_aa: CASSFGLAADTQYF

clone_size: NA
j_call: TRBJ2-2
v_call: TRBV7-3
cdr3_aa: CASSLDPAGELFF

clone_size: NA
j_call: TRBJ2-5
v_call: TRBV7-2
cdr3_aa: CASSRTSVTRETQYF

clone_size: NA
j_call: TRBJ2-7
v_call: TRBV5-1
cdr3_aa: CAGLLGQGGYEQYF

clone_size: NA
j_call: TRBJ2-7
v_call: TRBV20-1
cdr3_aa: CSARDLTFSSSYEQYF

clone_size: NA
j_call: TRBJ2-7
v_call: TRBV7-2
cdr3_aa: CASSTGTASYEQYF

clone_size: NA
j_call: TRBJ2-1
v_call: TRBV7-7
cdr3_aa: CASSLAGGGNEQFF

clone_size: medium-sized
j_call: TRBJ2-5
v_call: TRBV5-1
cdr3_aa: CASSPVLGLADQETQYF

clone_size: NA
j_call: TRBJ2-1
v_call: TRBV11-2
cdr3_aa: CASSPGTGGPRSYNEQFF

clone_size: NA
j_call: TRBJ2-1
v_call: TRBV5-1
cdr3_aa: CASSLSQGIRNEQFF

clone_size: NA
j_call: TRBJ1-1
v_call: TRBV15
cdr3_aa: CATSRVAENTEAFF

clone_size: NA
j_call: TRBJ2-2
v_call: TRBV7-8
cdr3_aa: CASSIAGGPHGELFF

clone_size: NA
j_call: TRBJ1-3
v_call: TRBV28
cdr3_aa: CASSYRPSGNTIYF

clone_size: medium-sized
j_call: TRBJ2-3
v_call: TRBV11-2
cdr3_aa: CASMGLNTDTQYF

clone_size: NA
j_call: TRBJ2-1
v_call: TRBV12-3/TRBV12-4
cdr3_aa: CASSFGGRAGEQFF

clone_size: medium-sized
j_call: TRBJ1-4
v_call: TRBV2
cdr3_aa: CASRWGPNEKLFF

clone_size: medium-sized
j_call: TRBJ2-1
v_call: TRBV28
cdr3_aa: CASSSRFHNEQFF

clone_size: medium-sized
j_call: TRBJ2-7
v_call: TRBV12-3/TRBV12-4
cdr3_aa: CASSQGSYEQYF

clone_size: NA
j_call: TRBJ2-3
v_call: TRBV5-4
cdr3_aa: CASSLGEDTQYF

clone_size: NA
j_call: TRBJ2-1
v_call: TRBV24-1
cdr3_aa: CATSLGDLGNEQFF

clone_size: NA
j_call: TRBJ2-1
v_call: TRBV5-6
cdr3_aa: CASSLGTSGRFNEQFF

clone_size: NA
j_call: TRBJ2-7
v_call: TRBV30
cdr3_aa: CAWSWRGPDPYEQYF

clone_size: NA
j_call: TRBJ1-5
v_call: TRBV10-2
cdr3_aa: CASSEYTFNQPQHF

clone_size: NA
j_call: TRBJ1-1
v_call: TRBV5-1
cdr3_aa: CASSLQANGNTEAFF

clone_size: NA
j_call: TRBJ2-7
v_call: TRBV20-1
cdr3_aa: CSARGSGVYEQYF

clone_size: NA
j_call: TRBJ1-1
v_call: TRBV5-4
cdr3_aa: CASSANREAFF

clone_size: NA
j_call: TRBJ2-4
v_call: TRBV20-1
cdr3_aa: CSAIDPGQGFYIQYF

clone_size: NA
j_call: TRBJ1-5
v_call: TRBV9
cdr3_aa: CASSSGGQGLNQPQHF

clone_size: NA
j_call: TRBJ2-1
v_call: TRBV5-1
cdr3_aa: CASSRREAPTSYNEQFF

clone_size: NA
j_call: TRBJ2-3
v_call: TRBV7-9
cdr3_aa: CASSLVGESDTQYF